The present TCR beta chain was sequenced within a study of T cell changes during pregnancy in multiple sclerosis (dated by TCRdb to between 2018 and 2020). In terms of the full investigation: The study examined how the T cell repertoire changed over the course of pregnancy in women with multiple sclerosis.

According to the germline V gene (reference sequence), CDR1 reads SGHNT and CDR2 reads YYREEE. Including cysteine and phenylalanine, the CDR3 has 15 amino acids. The CDR3 DNA has 45 bases and is translated from base 1. A distance of 19 bases separates the germline ends of V and J, which lose 4 bases and 6 bases respectively. As for this clone: The antigen it recognizes is unknown. No base-level quality is on record; no much larger clone is a single base apart.

Receptor amplification or capture employed the immunoSEQ multiplex PCR assay. This is the immuneACCESS table as TCRdb keeps it, with only in-frame sequences that have V and J called. A part of the clones is gone; compared with another copy, unresolved V genes explain less than half, and the rest is unexplained. The table for this sample lists 70,000 to 95,000 clones; 93% of them were counted only once. The ten top clones hold 2.5% of the sample. This specimen consisted of peripheral blood, obtained in the second trimester of pregnancy. The clonotype originates from a female donor with multiple sclerosis, enrolled in a pregnancy study. Recombination connected TRBV5-4 to TRBJ1-2, with the D gene call left open. CDR3 reads: CASSPALGSRHGYTF. The DNA sequence is TGTGCCAGCAGCCCGGCCCTCGGGAGTCGACATGGCTACACCTTC. With all but the CDR3 taken from the reference TRBV5-4 and TRBJ1-2 genes, the full variable domain is: ETGVTQSPTHLIKTRGQQVTLRCSSQSGHNTVSWYQQALGQGPQFIFQYYREEENGRGNFPPRFSGLQFPNYSSELNVNALELDDSALYLCASSPALGSRHGYTFGSGTRLTVV.